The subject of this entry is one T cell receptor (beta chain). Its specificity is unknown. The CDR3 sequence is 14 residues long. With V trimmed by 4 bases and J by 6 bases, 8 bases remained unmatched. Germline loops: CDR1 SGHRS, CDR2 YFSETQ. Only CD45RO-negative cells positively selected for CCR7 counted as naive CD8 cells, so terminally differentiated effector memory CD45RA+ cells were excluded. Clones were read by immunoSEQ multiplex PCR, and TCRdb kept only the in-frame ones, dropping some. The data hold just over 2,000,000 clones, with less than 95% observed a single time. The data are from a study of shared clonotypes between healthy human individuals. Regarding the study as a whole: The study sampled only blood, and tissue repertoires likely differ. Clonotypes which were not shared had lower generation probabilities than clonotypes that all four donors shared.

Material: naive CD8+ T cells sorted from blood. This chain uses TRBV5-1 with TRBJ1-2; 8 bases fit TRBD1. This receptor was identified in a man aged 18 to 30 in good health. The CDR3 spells CASSVDREVHGYTF. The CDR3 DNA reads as TGCGCCAGCAGCGTGGACAGGGAGGTCCATGGCTACACCTTC.